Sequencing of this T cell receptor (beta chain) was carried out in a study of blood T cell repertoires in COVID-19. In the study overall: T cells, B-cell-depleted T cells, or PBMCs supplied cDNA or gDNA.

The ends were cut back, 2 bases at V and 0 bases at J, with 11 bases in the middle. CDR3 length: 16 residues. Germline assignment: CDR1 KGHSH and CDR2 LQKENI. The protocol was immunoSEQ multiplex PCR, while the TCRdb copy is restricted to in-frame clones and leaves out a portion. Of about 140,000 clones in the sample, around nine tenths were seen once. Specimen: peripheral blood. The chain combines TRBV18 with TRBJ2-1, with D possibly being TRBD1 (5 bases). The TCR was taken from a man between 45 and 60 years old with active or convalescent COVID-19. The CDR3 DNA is TGTGCCAGCTCACCAAGGGGCTCGGACTCCTACAATGAGCAGTTCTTC. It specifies CASSPRGSDSYNEQFF. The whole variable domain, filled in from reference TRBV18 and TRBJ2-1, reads NAGVMQNPRHLVRRRGQEARLRCSPMKGHSHVYWYRQLPEEGLKFMVYLQKENIIDESGMPKERFSAEFPKEGPSILRIQQVVRGDSAAYFCASSPRGSDSYNEQFFGPGTRLTVL.